This T cell receptor beta chain was found in a study of T cell repertoires in cytomegalovirus infection. The overall study: CMV epitopes that were recently identified and HLA-C-restricted were used alongside well-studied HLA-B-restricted ones. Based on public TCR beta signatures, there were indications of CMV infection and of a matching HLA type.

V lost 0 bases to trimming and J lost 0 bases, with 12 bases between them. CDR1 is DFQATT and CDR2 is SNEGSKA in the germline V gene (reference sequence). The CDR3 has 16 residues. In TCRdb, the reads were re-called with MiXCR into one record per CDR3 protein. The sample lists some 800,000 distinct CDR3 sequences, almost 30% occurring once. The study, taken as a whole, reports: Cumulative frequency (of public TCR beta family members) identified carriers of CMV plus the relevant HLA. The study found HLA-C-restricted CMV-specific TCR beta clonotypes dominating the ex vivo response.

As for this clonotype: Its matching antigen is unknown.

The source of this sequence is a human donor in good health (CMV status not recorded). Some clones in this sample may be carry-over from other donors' samples. The material sequenced was cultured CD8+ T cells from PBMCs, taken from culture after CMV antigen stimulation. This rearrangement joins TRBV20-1 to TRBJ2-1, with unresolved D. In nucleotides, the CDR3 is TGCAGTGCTAGAGATCTAGTTCAGGCCTCCTACAATGAGCAGTTCTTC. It encodes CSARDLVQASYNEQFF.